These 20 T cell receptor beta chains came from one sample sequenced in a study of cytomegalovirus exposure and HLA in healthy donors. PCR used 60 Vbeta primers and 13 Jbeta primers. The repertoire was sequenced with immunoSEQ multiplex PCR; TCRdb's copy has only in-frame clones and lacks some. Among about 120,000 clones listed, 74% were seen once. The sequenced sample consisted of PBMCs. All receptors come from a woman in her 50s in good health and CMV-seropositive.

The CDR3 protein is CASSAPGQGYEQYF. The CDR3 DNA is TGTGCCAGCAGCGCACCGGGACAGGGGTACGAGCAGTACTTC. The gene calls are TRBV7-6 and TRBJ2-7; TRBD1 matches 10 bases. CDR3 length: 14 amino acids. Per germline, CDR1 SGHVS and CDR2 FNYEAQ. The junction had 5 bases not matched to a gene; V was cut back by 5 bases and J by 4 bases.

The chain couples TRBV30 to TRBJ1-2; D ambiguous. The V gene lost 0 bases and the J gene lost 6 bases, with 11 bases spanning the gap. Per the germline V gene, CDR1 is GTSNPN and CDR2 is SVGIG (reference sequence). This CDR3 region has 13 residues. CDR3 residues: CAWSVPGGNGYTF. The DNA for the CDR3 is TGTGCCTGGAGTGTACCTGGAGGGAATGGCTACACCTTC.

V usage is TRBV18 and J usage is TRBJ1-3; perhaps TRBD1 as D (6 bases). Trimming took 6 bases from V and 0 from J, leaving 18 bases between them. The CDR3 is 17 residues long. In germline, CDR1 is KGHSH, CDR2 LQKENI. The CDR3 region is CASSRGATAISGNTIYF. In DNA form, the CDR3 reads TGTGCCAGCTCTCGGGGGGCCACGGCCATCTCTGGAAACACCATATATTTT.

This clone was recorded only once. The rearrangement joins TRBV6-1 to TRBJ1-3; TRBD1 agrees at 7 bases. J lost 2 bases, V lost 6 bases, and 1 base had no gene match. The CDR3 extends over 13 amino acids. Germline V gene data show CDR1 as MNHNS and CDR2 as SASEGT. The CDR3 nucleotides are TGTGCCAGCAGGCAGGGGGCTGGAAACACCATATATTTT. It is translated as CASRQGAGNTIYF.

The CDR3 bases are TGTGCCATCAGTGCACAGGGGGGAGAGACCCAGTACTTC. It codes for CAISAQGGETQYF. The chain uses TRBV10-3 and TRBJ2-5; 8 positions match TRBD1. The CDR3 totals 13 residues. Germline V CDR1 and CDR2: ENHRY, SYGVKD. Losses at the gene ends were 4 bases for V and 4 bases for J; bases not matched to a gene: 2.

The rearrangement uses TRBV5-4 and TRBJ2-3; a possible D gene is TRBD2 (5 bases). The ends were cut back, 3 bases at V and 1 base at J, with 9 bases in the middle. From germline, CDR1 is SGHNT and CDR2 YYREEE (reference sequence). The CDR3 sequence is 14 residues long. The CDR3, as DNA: TGTGCCAGCAGCTCGAGGGTGGGCACAGATACGCAGTATTTT. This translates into CASSSRVGTDTQYF. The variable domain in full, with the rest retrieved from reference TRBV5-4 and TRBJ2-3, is ETGVTQSPTHLIKTRGQQVTLRCSSQSGHNTVSWYQQALGQGPQFIFQYYREEENGRGNFPPRFSGLQFPNYSSELNVNALELDDSALYLCASSSRVGTDTQYFGPGTRLTVL.

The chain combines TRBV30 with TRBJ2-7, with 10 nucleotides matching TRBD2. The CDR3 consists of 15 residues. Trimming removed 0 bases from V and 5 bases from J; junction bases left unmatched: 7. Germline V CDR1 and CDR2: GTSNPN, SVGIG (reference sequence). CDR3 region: CAWSVLAGQRNEQYF. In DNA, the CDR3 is TGTGCCTGGAGTGTACTAGCGGGGCAGAGAAACGAGCAGTACTTC. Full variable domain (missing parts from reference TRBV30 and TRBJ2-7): SQTIHQWPATLVQPVGSPLSLECTVEGTSNPNLYWYRQAAGRGLQLLFYSVGIGQISSEVPQNLSASRPQDRQFILSSKKLLLSDSGFYLCAWSVLAGQRNEQYFGPGTRLTVT.

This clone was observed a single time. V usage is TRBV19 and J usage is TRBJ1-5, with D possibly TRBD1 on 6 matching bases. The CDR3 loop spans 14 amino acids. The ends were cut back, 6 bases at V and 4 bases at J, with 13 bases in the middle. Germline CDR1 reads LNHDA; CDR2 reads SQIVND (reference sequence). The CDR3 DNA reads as TGTGCCAGTAGCCTCACAGGGATTAATCAGCCCCAGCATTTT. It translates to CASSLTGINQPQHF.

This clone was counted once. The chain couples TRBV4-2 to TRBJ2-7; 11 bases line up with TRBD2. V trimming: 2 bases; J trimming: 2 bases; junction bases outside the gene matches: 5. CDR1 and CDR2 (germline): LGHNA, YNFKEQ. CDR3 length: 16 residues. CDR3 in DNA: TGTGCCAGCAGCCAAACTAGCGGGGGCCCTACCTACGAGCAGTACTTC. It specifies CASSQTSGGPTYEQYF.

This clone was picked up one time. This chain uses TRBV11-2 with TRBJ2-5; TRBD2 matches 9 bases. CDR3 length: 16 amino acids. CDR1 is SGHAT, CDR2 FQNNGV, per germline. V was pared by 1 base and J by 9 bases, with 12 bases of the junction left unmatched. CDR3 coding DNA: TGTGCCAGCAGCTTAGGTAGCGGGGGCCCCCGGGAGGCCCAGTACTTC. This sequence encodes CASSLGSGGPREAQYF.

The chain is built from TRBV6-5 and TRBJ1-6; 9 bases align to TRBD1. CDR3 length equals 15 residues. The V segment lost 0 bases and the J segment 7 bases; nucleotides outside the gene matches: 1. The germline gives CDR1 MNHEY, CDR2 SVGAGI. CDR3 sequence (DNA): TGTGCCAGCAGTTACTCAGGGACAGGGAATTCACCCCTCCACTTT. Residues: CASSYSGTGNSPLHF.

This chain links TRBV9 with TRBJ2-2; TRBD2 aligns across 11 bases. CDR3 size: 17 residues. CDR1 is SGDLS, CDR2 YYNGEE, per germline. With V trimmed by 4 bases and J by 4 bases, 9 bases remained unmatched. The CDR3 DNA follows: TGTGCCAGCAGCCCAATGGGACTAGCGGCCTTCACCGGGGAGCTGTTTTTT. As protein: CASSPMGLAAFTGELFF.

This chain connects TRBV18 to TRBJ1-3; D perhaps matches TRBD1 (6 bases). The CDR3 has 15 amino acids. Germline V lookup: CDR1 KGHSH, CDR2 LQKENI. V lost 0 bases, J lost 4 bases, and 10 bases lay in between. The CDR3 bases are TGTGCCAGCTCACCACCAGGGACATCAGGAAACACCATATATTTT. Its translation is CASSPPGTSGNTIYF.

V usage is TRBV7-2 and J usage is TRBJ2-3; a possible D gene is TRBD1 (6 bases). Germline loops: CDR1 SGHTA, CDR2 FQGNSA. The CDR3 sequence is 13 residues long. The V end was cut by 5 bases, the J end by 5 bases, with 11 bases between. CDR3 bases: TGTGCCAGCAGCACCACAGGGCGAGATACGCAGTATTTT. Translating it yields CASSTTGRDTQYF.

The CDR3 loop reads CASSRGTSGDIYNEQFF. For the CDR3, the DNA is TGCGCCAGCAGTCGCGGGACTAGCGGGGACATCTACAATGAGCAGTTCTTC. The chain carries TRBV10-1 and TRBJ2-1; TRBD2 matches at 13 bases. The CDR3 runs 17 residues. Looked up from germline, CDR1 is WNHNN and CDR2 is SYGVQD (reference sequence). The V segment lost 5 bases and the J segment 3 bases; nucleotides outside the gene matches: 7.

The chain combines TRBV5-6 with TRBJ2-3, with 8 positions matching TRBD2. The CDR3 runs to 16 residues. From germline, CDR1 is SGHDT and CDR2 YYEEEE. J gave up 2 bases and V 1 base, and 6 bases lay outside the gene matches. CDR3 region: CASSLLAGMDTDTQYF. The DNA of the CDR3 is TGTGCCAGCAGCTTGCTAGCGGGTATGGACACAGATACGCAGTATTTT.

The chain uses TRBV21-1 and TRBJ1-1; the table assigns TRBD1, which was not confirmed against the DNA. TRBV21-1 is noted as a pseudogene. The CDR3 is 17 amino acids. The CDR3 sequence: CASSKVTPGGLGSEAFF. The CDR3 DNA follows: TGTGCCAGCAGCAAAGTAACCCCTGGGGGCCTCGGATCAGAAGCTTTCTTT.

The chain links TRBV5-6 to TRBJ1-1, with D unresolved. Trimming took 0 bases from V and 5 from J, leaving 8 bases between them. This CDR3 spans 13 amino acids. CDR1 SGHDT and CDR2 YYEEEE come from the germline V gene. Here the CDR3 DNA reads TGTGCCAGCAGCTTGGCCGGTGATACTGAAGCTTTCTTT. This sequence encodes CASSLAGDTEAFF.

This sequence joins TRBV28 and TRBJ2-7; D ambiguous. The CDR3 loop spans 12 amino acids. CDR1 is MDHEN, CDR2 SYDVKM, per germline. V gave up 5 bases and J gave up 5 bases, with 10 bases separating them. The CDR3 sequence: CASSGPVHEQYF. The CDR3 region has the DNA TGTGCCAGCAGTGGGCCAGTCCACGAGCAGTACTTC.

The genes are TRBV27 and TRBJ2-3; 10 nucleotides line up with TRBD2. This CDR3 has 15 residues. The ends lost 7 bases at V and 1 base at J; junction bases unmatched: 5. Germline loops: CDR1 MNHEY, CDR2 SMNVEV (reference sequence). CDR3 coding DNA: TGTGCCAGCATCCTCGGGACTAGCGGCACAGATACGCAGTATTTT. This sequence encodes CASILGTSGTDTQYF.